This T cell receptor (beta chain) was identified during a study of shared clonotypes between healthy human individuals. Findings and caveats of the study: The represented genetic and exposure-history diversity was limited by the small number of donors.

This table comes from immunoSEQ multiplex PCR, and its TCRdb copy is limited to in-frame clones, with some not included. Of hundreds of thousands of clones listed, about 96% are singletons. This CDR3 region has 16 residues. V lost 7 bases, J lost 0 bases, and 18 bases lay in between. CDR1 MNHEY and CDR2 SMNVEV come from the germline V gene (reference sequence). Remarks on this clone: What it recognizes is unknown.

Sequencing was carried out using naive CD4+ T cells sorted from blood. Noted subset: CD45RA+ positively selected. The chain combines TRBV27 with TRBJ2-5; D not certain. The receptor's source is a woman in her 30s in good health. CDR3 loop: CASTPSVALYQETQYF. For the CDR3, the DNA is TGTGCCAGCACCCCGTCGGTGGCTCTGTACCAAGAGACCCAGTACTTC.